The 31 T cell receptor beta chains below come from one sample, sequenced in a study of cytomegalovirus exposure and HLA in healthy donors. 60 Vbeta and 13 Jbeta primers were used in PCR. This table comes from immunoSEQ multiplex PCR, and its TCRdb copy is limited to in-frame clones, with some not included. Of around 140,000 clones listed, 82% are singletons. The sample taken for sequencing was PBMCs. The source of these receptors is a woman in her 50s in good health and CMV-seropositive.

This clone has more than one count but fewer than ten. V usage is TRBV29-1 and J usage is TRBJ1-1; the D is unclear. CDR1 SQVTM and CDR2 ANQGSEA come from the germline V gene. This CDR3 is built from 13 residues. Deletions cut 4 bases from V and 3 bases from J, with 12 bases between. In nucleotides, the CDR3 is TGCAGCGTTGCTCCCACGCAGGACACTGAAGCTTTCTTT. Protein product: CSVAPTQDTEAFF.

There are a few counts of this clone. The chain joins TRBV11-2 to TRBJ2-2, with D possibly matching TRBD2 (5 bases). CDR3 length: 15 amino acids. Deletions cut 4 bases from V and 2 bases from J, with 11 bases between. Germline lookup yields CDR1 SGHAT and CDR2 FQNNGV. Here the CDR3 DNA reads TGTGCCAGCAGCTCGGGATCTCTTAACACCGGGGAGCTGTTTTTT. Protein sequence: CASSSGSLNTGELFF.

This clone was counted only a few times. One end of the junction is discordant with germline, which a read error may explain. The rearrangement links TRBV7-9 to TRBJ1-1; 8 bases agree with TRBD1. The V gene's germline CDR1 is SEHNR and CDR2 FQNEAQ (reference sequence). The CDR3 has 14 amino acids. CDR3 loop: CASRLGQGRTEAFF. The CDR3 DNA sequence: TGTGCCAGCAGATTAGGACAGGGAAGGACTGAAGCTTTCTTT.

The rearrangement links TRBV27 to TRBJ2-1; 13 nucleotides line up with TRBD2. The CDR3 covers 17 residues. Trimming cost V 2 bases and J 3 bases; bases outside gene matches: 4. In germline, CDR1 is MNHEY, CDR2 SMNVEV (reference sequence). The CDR3 DNA reads as TGTGCCAGCAGTTTAATGGGACTAGCGGGGCACTACAATGAGCAGTTCTTC. The encoded protein is CASSLMGLAGHYNEQFF.

This sequence joins TRBV5-1 and TRBJ2-6; 8 nucleotides agree with TRBD2. CDR3 length: 18 residues. The V and J ends lost 2 bases and 4 bases, in that order; junction bases with no gene match: 11. Germline CDR1 reads SGHRS; CDR2 reads YFSETQ. Here the CDR3 reads CASSFRTSPLGGANVLTF. CDR3 sequence (DNA): TGCGCCAGCAGCTTCCGGACTAGCCCCCTAGGGGGGGCCAACGTCCTGACTTTC.

This rearrangement joins TRBV18 to TRBJ2-2; 7 nucleotides align to TRBD1. Trimming took 9 bases from V and 3 from J; bases not matched to a gene: 4. This CDR3 is built from 13 residues. The V gene's germline CDR1 is KGHSH and CDR2 LQKENI. In DNA form, the CDR3 reads TGTGCCAGTTTACAGGGGTACACCGGGGAGCTGTTTTTT. Its translation: CASLQGYTGELFF.

The chain links TRBV19 to TRBJ1-2; D ambiguous. Trimming cost V 1 base and J 6 bases, with 6 bases left between them. The germline V gene encodes CDR1 LNHDA and CDR2 SQIVND (reference sequence). This CDR3 has 12 amino acids. The CDR3 is CASSIGLDGYTF. CDR3 coding DNA: TGTGCCAGTAGTATAGGGCTAGATGGCTACACCTTC.

V gene TRBV6-5 combines with J gene TRBJ1-3, with 7 bases aligning to TRBD1. This CDR3 has 14 residues. With 8 bases clipped from V and 0 bases from J, the junction kept 4 bases outside the gene matches. In germline, CDR1 is MNHEY, CDR2 SVGAGI. The CDR3 DNA follows: TGTGCCAGCGGGAACAGGGGCTCTGGAAACACCATATATTTT. As protein: CASGNRGSGNTIYF.

V gene TRBV4-2 combines with J gene TRBJ1-1, with D unclear. The length of the CDR3 is 13 residues. The V end was cut by 4 bases, the J end by 0 bases, with 6 bases between. The germline V gene has CDR1 LGHNA and CDR2 YNFKEQ. In DNA, the CDR3 is TGTGCCAGCAGCCCAGTCCTGAACACTGAAGCTTTCTTT. As protein: CASSPVLNTEAFF.

Only one count was recorded for this clone. The CDR3 reads CASSLAWGRHETQYF. The CDR3 DNA reads as TGCGCCAGCAGCTTGGCCTGGGGCCGCCACGAGACCCAGTACTTC. The chain is built from TRBV5-1 and TRBJ2-5; D is perhaps TRBD1 (5 bases). The CDR3 has 15 residues. Trimming pared 0 bases from V and 5 bases from J, leaving 14 bases between. Germline values: CDR1 SGHRS, CDR2 YFSETQ.

J is TRBJ2-2 and V is TRBV5-1, with 7 bases aligning to TRBD2. V lost 3 bases, J lost 1 base, and 6 bases stayed unmatched. CDR1 and CDR2 (germline): SGHRS, YFSETQ. CDR3 length: 16 residues. The CDR3 reads CASSWRLAENTGELFF. For the CDR3, the DNA is TGCGCCAGCAGCTGGAGGCTAGCGGAGAACACCGGGGAGCTGTTTTTT.

The chain has TRBV20-1 and TRBJ1-2; D not resolved. The CDR3 spans 10 residues. Germline CDR1 DFQATT, CDR2 SNEGSKA (reference sequence). V was clipped by 5 bases and J by 4 bases, with 5 bases between them. The CDR3 region has the DNA TGCAGTGCTTCCCGCTATGGCTACACCTTC. Translating gives CSASRYGYTF.

The chain joins TRBV7-9 to TRBJ2-3, with 11 bases fitting TRBD2. In germline, CDR1 is SEHNR, CDR2 FQNEAQ (reference sequence). The CDR3 has 16 residues. With 1 base clipped from V and 4 bases from J, the junction kept 4 bases outside the gene matches. The CDR3 loop reads CASSLVLAGGPDTQYF. CDR3 DNA sequence: TGTGCCAGCAGCTTAGTTCTAGCGGGGGGCCCAGATACGCAGTATTTT.

This rearrangement joins TRBV6-6 to TRBJ1-2; TRBD1 is a possible D gene (5 bases). The CDR3 sequence is 12 residues long. The germline CDR1 and CDR2 sequences are MNHNY and SVGAGI (reference sequence). Trimming pared 2 bases from V and 6 bases from J, leaving 7 bases between. The DNA of the CDR3 is TGTGCCAGCAGTTACGCGGGGGATGGCTACACCTTC. Its protein product is CASSYAGDGYTF.

The chain carries TRBV19 and TRBJ1-4, with a possible D match to TRBD1 (5 bases). V lost 7 bases to trimming and J lost 0 bases, with 9 bases between them. The V gene's germline CDR1 is LNHDA and CDR2 SQIVND (reference sequence). This CDR3 contains 14 residues. The CDR3 DNA reads TGTGCCAGTAAGGTGGGGCCAACTAATGAAAAACTGTTTTTT. Encoded protein: CASKVGPTNEKLFF. Combining the CDR3 with reference TRBV19 and TRBJ1-4 gives the whole variable domain DGGITQSPKYLFRKEGQNVTLSCEQNLNHDAMYWYRQDPGQGLRLIYYSQIVNDFQKGDIAEGYSVSREKKESFPLTVTSAQKNPTAFYLCASKVGPTNEKLFFGSGTQLSVL.

The chain combines TRBV2 with TRBJ1-4; the match to TRBD1 covers 7 bases. CDR1 is SNHLY, CDR2 FYNNEI, per germline. V lost 6 bases to trimming and J lost 7 bases; unmatched junction nucleotides: 11. The CDR3 is 15 residues long. The CDR3 sequence: CASRPDRAGGEKLFF. The CDR3 nucleotides read TGTGCCAGCAGACCAGACAGGGCGGGGGGTGAAAAACTGTTTTTT. Complete variable domain (other parts from reference TRBV2 and TRBJ1-4): EPEVTQTPSHQVTQMGQEVILRCVPISNHLYFYWYRQILGQKVEFLVSFYNNEISEKSEIFDDQFSVERPDGSNFTLKIRSTKLEDSAMYFCASRPDRAGGEKLFFGSGTQLSVL.

The sample holds one count of this clone. The gene calls are TRBV9 and TRBJ2-1, with D hard to call. The germline CDR1 and CDR2 sequences are SGDLS and YYNGEE. The CDR3 is 14 amino acids. V dropped 0 bases and J dropped 3 bases, with 7 bases sitting between them. CDR3 bases: TGTGCCAGCAGCGTAGTGGAGAGCTACAATGAGCAGTTCTTC. It is translated as CASSVVESYNEQFF.

The CDR3 loop reads CASSIGRLNPRDEQFF. DNA for the CDR3: TGTGCCAGTAGTATAGGCAGACTTAATCCCCGGGATGAGCAGTTCTTC. The chain combines TRBV19 with TRBJ2-1, with D unclear. The CDR3 has 16 residues. V was cut by 1 base and J by 8 bases, with 18 bases left in between. Germline CDR1 and CDR2: LNHDA and SQIVND (reference sequence).

The CDR3 bases are TGCAGCGTTGAAGATCTGGGCTCTGGCTACACCTTC. Protein sequence: CSVEDLGSGYTF. This chain connects TRBV29-1 to TRBJ1-2; D gene unclear. V lost 0 bases and J 7 bases, leaving 9 bases between the germline ends. The germline V gene has CDR1 SQVTM and CDR2 ANQGSEA. The CDR3 has 12 amino acids.

The rearrangement uses TRBV7-3 and TRBJ2-2; D unresolved. The ends were cut back, 5 bases at V and 1 base at J, with 8 bases in the middle. In germline, CDR1 is SGHTA, CDR2 FQGTGA. The CDR3 covers 14 residues. CDR3: CASSPGGNTGELFF. For the CDR3, the DNA is TGTGCCAGCAGCCCCGGCGGGAACACCGGGGAGCTGTTTTTT.

Only a few counts were recorded for this clone. The V call is TRBV4-1, the J call TRBJ1-2; 8 bases are a match to TRBD1. CDR3 length equals 15 residues. Unmatched junction bases numbered 4, after V lost 1 base and J lost 3 bases. Germline-derived CDR1 and CDR2 are MGHRA and YSYEKL. The CDR3 bases are TGCGCCAGCAGCCAAGGCCAGGGGGCTGACTATGGCTACACCTTC. Amino acids: CASSQGQGADYGYTF.

V is TRBV4-3 and J is TRBJ1-2; D remains ambiguous. The CDR3 consists of 18 residues. The germline V gene encodes CDR1 LGHNA and CDR2 YSLEER. Trimming took 0 bases from V and 2 from J, leaving 19 bases between them. The CDR3 DNA sequence: TGCGCCAGCAGCCAAGATCCTTGGGCGGAGGGCACCAACTATGGCTACACCTTC. This sequence encodes CASSQDPWAEGTNYGYTF.

This clone has just one count. The J gene is TRBJ2-1, the V gene TRBV5-1, with 8 positions matching TRBD1. Germline trimming cut 4 bases from V and 2 bases from J; bases unmatched to any gene: 5. This CDR3 region has 15 residues. Germline lookup yields CDR1 SGHRS and CDR2 YFSETQ. CDR3 sequence reads: CASSILTGAYNEQFF. The CDR3 region has the DNA TGCGCCAGCAGCATCCTGACAGGGGCCTACAATGAGCAGTTCTTC.

V is TRBV11-1 and J is TRBJ2-3, with 11 bases aligning to TRBD2. Germline V gives CDR1 SGHAT, CDR2 FQDESV (reference sequence). V gave up 1 base and J gave up 3 bases; unmatched junction bases: 3. The CDR3 has 16 amino acids. The CDR3 region has the DNA TGTGCCAGCAGCTTAGGTAGCGGGGGGGCTACAGATACGCAGTATTTT. It is translated as CASSLGSGGATDTQYF.

In regard to this clone: One end of the junction varies from germline; a read error may be responsible. Other DNA sequences of this sample code for an identical CDR3. The chain links TRBV2 to TRBJ1-6; D not certain. Germline V gene data show CDR1 as SNHLY and CDR2 as FYNNEI. The CDR3 totals 17 residues. CDR3 DNA: TGTGCCAGCAGTGATACACAGAGCCCCGCCTATAATTCCCCCCTCCACTTT. Its protein is CASSDTQSPAYNSPLHF. Full variable domain (outside the CDR3, taken from reference TRBV2 and TRBJ1-6): EPEVTQTPSHQVTQMGQEVILRCVPISNHLYFYWYRQILGQKVEFLVSFYNNEISEKSEIFDDQFSVERPDGSNFTLKIRSTKLEDSAMYFCASSDTQSPAYNSPLHFGNGTRLTVT.

The chain couples TRBV5-1 to TRBJ2-7, with 8 bases fitting TRBD1. CDR1 and CDR2 (germline): SGHRS, YFSETQ. V shed 0 bases, J shed 3 bases, and the junction held 5 bases outside the gene matches. CDR3 length: 15 amino acids. CDR3 protein: CASSLGSGQVYEQYF. The CDR3 nucleotides are TGCGCCAGCAGCTTGGGTTCGGGACAGGTCTACGAGCAGTACTTC. The full variable domain, in which reference TRBV5-1 and TRBJ2-7 provide the parts outside the CDR3, is KAGVTQTPRYLIKTRGQQVTLSCSPISGHRSVSWYQQTPGQGLQFLFEYFSETQRNKGNFPGRFSGRQFSNSRSEMNVSTLELGDSALYLCASSLGSGQVYEQYFGPGTRLTVT.

The rearrangement links TRBV19 to TRBJ2-3; no reliable D call. Germline V gives CDR1 LNHDA, CDR2 SQIVND (reference sequence). Trimming shortened V by 10 bases and J by 2 bases, and 10 bases separated the two germline ends. This CDR3 has 12 amino acids. The CDR3 coding sequence is TGTGCCATTGGGCGCCCCACAGATACGCAGTATTTT. Its translation: CAIGRPTDTQYF. The whole variable domain, remainder taken from reference TRBV19 and TRBJ2-3, is DGGITQSPKYLFRKEGQNVTLSCEQNLNHDAMYWYRQDPGQGLRLIYYSQIVNDFQKGDIAEGYSVSREKKESFPLTVTSAQKNPTAFYLCAIGRPTDTQYFGPGTRLTVL.

The chain has TRBV7-8 and TRBJ2-2; 11 bases are a match to TRBD2. The CDR3 covers 17 residues. The ends lost 5 bases at V and 8 bases at J; junction bases unmatched: 13. Germline CDR1 is SGHVS and CDR2 is FQNEAQ. The CDR3 coding sequence is TGTGCCAGCAGCCCCCTAGCGGGGGGCCCCCGAGGAGGGGAGCTGTTTTTT. Protein product: CASSPLAGGPRGGELFF.

The chain uses TRBV10-3 and TRBJ2-5; possible D gene TRBD2, 6 bases. The germline gives CDR1 ENHRY, CDR2 SYGVKD. With 8 bases removed from V and 3 bases from J, the gap between germline ends came to 13 bases. The length of the CDR3 is 13 residues. The DNA of the CDR3 is TGTGCCATCCGGGGGACCTCCGAAGAGACCCAGTACTTC. This sequence encodes CAIRGTSEETQYF.

This clone has just a few counts. CDR3 DNA: TGTGCCAGCAGAGGGGGACAGGCCCTGTGGGGAAAAGCTTTCTTT. Protein sequence: CASRGGQALWGKAFF. This chain connects TRBV2 to TRBJ1-1; 8 bases map to TRBD1. The germline CDR1 and CDR2 sequences are SNHLY and FYNNEI. CDR3 length equals 15 residues. J gave up 9 bases and V 6 bases, and 15 bases lay outside the gene matches.

This clone was counted a few times. The rearrangement joins TRBV29-1 to TRBJ1-5, with D hard to call. This CDR3 has 13 residues. Between the trimmed V and J ends, which lost 6 bases and 3 bases, there was a span of 12 bases. In germline, CDR1 is SQVTM, CDR2 ANQGSEA. CDR3 amino acids: CSVVTDYNQPQHF. CDR3 sequence (DNA): TGCAGCGTAGTTACAGATTACAATCAGCCCCAGCATTTT. Full variable domain (outside the CDR3, taken from reference TRBV29-1 and TRBJ1-5): SAVISQKPSRDICQRGTSLTIQCQVDSQVTMMFWYRQQPGQSLTLIATANQGSEATYESGFVIDKFPISRPNLTFSTLTVSNMSPEDSSIYLCSVVTDYNQPQHFGDGTRLSIL.